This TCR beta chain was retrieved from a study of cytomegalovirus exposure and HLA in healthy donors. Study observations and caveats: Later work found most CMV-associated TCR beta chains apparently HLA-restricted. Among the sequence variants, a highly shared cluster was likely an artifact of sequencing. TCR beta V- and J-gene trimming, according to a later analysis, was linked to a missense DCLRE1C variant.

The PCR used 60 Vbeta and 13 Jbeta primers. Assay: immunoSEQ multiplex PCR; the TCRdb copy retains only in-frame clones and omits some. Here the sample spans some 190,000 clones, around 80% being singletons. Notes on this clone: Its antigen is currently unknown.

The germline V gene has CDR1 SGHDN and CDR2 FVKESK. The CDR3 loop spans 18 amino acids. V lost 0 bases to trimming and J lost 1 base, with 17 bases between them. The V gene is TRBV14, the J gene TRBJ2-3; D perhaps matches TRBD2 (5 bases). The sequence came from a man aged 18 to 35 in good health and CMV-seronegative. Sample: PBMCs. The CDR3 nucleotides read TGTGCCAGCAGCCAAGATGGTAGAAGGACTTTTGGCACAGATACGCAGTATTTT. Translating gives CASSQDGRRTFGTDTQYF.